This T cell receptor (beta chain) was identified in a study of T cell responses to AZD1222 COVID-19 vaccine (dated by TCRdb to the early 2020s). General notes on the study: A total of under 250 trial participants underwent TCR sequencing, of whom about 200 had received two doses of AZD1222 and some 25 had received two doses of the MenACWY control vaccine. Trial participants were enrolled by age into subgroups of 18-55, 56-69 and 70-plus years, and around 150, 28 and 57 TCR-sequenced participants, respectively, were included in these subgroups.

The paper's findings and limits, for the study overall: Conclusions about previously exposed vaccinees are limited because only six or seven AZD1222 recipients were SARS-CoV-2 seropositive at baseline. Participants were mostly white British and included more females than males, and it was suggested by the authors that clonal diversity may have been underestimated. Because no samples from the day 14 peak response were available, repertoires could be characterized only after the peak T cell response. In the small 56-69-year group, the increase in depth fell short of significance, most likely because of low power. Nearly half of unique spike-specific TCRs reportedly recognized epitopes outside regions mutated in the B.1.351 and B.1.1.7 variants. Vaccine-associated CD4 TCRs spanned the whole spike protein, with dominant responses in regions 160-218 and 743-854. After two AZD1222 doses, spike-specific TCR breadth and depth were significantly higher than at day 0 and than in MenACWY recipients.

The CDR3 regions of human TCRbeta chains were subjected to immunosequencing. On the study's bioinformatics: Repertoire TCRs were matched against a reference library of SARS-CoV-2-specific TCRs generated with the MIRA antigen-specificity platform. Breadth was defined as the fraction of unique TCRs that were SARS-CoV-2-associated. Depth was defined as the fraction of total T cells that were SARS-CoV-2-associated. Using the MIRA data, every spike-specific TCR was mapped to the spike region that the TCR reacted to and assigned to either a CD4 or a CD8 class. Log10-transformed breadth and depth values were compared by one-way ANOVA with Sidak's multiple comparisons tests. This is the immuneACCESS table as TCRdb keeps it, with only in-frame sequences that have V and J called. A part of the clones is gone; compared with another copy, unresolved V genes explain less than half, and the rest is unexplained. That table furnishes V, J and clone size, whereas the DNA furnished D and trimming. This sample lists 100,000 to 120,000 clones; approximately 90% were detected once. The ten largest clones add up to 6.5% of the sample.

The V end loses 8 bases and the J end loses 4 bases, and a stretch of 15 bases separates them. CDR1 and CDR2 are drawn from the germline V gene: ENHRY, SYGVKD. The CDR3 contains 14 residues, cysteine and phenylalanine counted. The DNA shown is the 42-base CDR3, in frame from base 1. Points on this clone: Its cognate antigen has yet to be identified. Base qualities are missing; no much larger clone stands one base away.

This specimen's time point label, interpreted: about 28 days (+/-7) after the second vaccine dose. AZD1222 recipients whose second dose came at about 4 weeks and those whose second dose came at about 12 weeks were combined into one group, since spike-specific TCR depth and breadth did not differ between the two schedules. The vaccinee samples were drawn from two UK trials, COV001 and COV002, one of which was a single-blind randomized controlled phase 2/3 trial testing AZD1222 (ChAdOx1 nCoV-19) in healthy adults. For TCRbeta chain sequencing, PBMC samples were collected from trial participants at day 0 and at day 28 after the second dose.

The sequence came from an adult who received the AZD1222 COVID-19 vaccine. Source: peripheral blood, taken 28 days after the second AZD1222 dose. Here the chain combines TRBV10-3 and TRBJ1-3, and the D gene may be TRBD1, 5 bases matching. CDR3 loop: CAIGLFGTGNTIYF. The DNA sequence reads TGTGCCATCGGGCTGTTCGGGACCGGAAACACCATATATTTT.